This TCR beta chain appears in the sequencing data of a study of T cell responses to AZD1222 COVID-19 vaccine. The method was immunoSEQ multiplex PCR; TCRdb's version includes in-frame clones alone and lacks a portion of them. Of 150,000 to 180,000 clones listed, more than 75% are singletons. Overall study results and limits: It should be noted that donors were predominantly white British and more often female, and clonal diversity was possibly underestimated. Epitopes outside B.1.351 and B.1.1.7 mutated regions reportedly drew nearly half of spike TCRs. Breadth and depth of Spike-specific TCRs rose after two AZD1222 doses.

Researchers grouped second doses given at about 4 or about 12 weeks into one pool. This clone has a handful of counts. What it recognizes is unknown. The source was peripheral blood, collected 28 days after the second AZD1222 dose. The source of this sequence is an adult who received the AZD1222 COVID-19 vaccine.

Written as DNA, the CDR3 is TGTGCCAGCTCACCATTGGGCAACTATGGCTACACCTTC. It codes for CASSPLGNYGYTF. The gene calls are TRBV18 and TRBJ1-2; D uncertain. CDR3 length: 13 residues. From germline, CDR1 is KGHSH and CDR2 LQKENI. Between the trimmed V and J ends, which lost 2 bases and 2 bases, there was a span of 6 bases.